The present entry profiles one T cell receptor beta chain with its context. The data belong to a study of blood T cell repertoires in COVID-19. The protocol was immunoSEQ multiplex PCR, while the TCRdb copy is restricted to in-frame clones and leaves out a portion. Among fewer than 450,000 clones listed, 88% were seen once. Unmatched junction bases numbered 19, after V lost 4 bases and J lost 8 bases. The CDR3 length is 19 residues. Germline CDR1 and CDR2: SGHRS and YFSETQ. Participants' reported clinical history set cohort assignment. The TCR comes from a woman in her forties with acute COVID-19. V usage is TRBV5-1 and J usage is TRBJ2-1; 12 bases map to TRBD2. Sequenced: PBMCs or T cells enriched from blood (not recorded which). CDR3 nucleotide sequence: TGCGCCAGCAGCCTAGAAAGGACTAGCGGGATCTTAGAAGGGGATGAGCAGTTCTTC. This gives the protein CASSLERTSGILEGDEQFF.